This TCR beta chain stems from a study of cytomegalovirus exposure and HLA in healthy donors. Across the whole study: An early release of data contained about 85 million unique TCRs, which came from HLA-typed donors. Overall study findings and caveats: The study recorded about 150 TCR beta chains that were cytomegalovirus-associated. Confirmation in vitro established that a few CMV-associated chains were specific for CMV antigens.

On this clone itself: Its matching antigen is unknown.

Primers for the PCR totalled 60 Vbeta and 13 Jbeta. As originally analysed: A follow-up analysis tallied about 80 million unique TCR beta chains, about 10 million shared. Clones were sequenced by immunoSEQ multiplex PCR, and TCRdb holds only the in-frame ones, with some missing. V, J and clone size derive from that table, while D and trimming were established from the DNA sequence. The sample carries over 150,000 clones, less than 85% recorded once. Sequencing was done on a sample of PBMCs. This sequence originates from a boy younger than 18 in good health and CMV-seronegative.

Here the CDR3 DNA reads TGTGCCTGGAGTGTAGAGGGCCTGTTCTTC. Protein: CAWSVEGLFF. V gene TRBV30 combines with J gene TRBJ2-1; D is perhaps TRBD2 (5 bases). The CDR3 spans 10 residues. The germline V and J ends were trimmed by 0 bases and 15 bases, with 9 bases remaining between them. Germline V gives CDR1 GTSNPN, CDR2 SVGIG (reference sequence).